This T cell receptor (beta chain) came from a study of blood T cell repertoires in COVID-19 (dated by TCRdb to 2018 to 2020). With regard to the full study: The collaborator samples originated in the United States, Italy and Spain and spanned the acute and convalescent phases of COVID-19. Subjects who had been exposed to COVID-19, were actively infected with it, or had recovered from it provided the deeply sampled blood TCRbeta repertoires that made up the dataset. The samples were drawn from the first 160 participants of the ongoing ImmuneRACE study and from 1,254 subjects provided by 6 global collaborators. The sample metadata nearly always contained a de-identified subject ID, COVID-19 status, age in years and sex. The repertoires were released in a freely available public database meant as a resource for research on the immune response to SARS-CoV-2. The prospective study material was composed of cDNA or gDNA derived from T cells, B-cell-depleted T cells, or PBMCs. Where available, HLA class I and class II types were obtained from metadata supplied by the sample provider rather than from assay-based typing. Beyond this particular receptor, the publication reports: Clinical and demographic metadata were provided uncurated, with the amount varying by source and participant.

Concerning this clone itself: What this receptor recognizes is not known. The record has no base qualities; no much larger clone is one base away.

In the prospective study, participants were roughly 18 to 100 years old, resided in about two dozen geographic areas of the United States, and were enrolled through a virtual design. In the prospective study, cohorts were assigned on the basis of participant-reported clinical history obtained from a screening survey and a study questionnaire. In the prospective study, whole blood, serum and a nasopharyngeal or oropharyngeal swab were collected from each participant by mobile phlebotomists. Over a roughly 2-month period, participants in the prospective study had the option of providing additional blood draws and questionnaires. Prospective study blood samples were shipped either frozen or at room temperature before DNA extraction. TCRbeta CDR3 regions were amplified from genomic DNA using the immunoSEQ Assay, a bias-controlled multiplex PCR. In the original analysis: The number of nucleated cells in each sample was estimated by amplification of reference gene primers within the assay. Sequence reads were collapsed and filtered to measure the absolute abundance of every unique TCRbeta CDR3 rearrangement. For each sample, productive Simpson clonality was calculated by taking the square root of Simpson's diversity index across productive rearrangements. Entries here come from immuneACCESS through TCRdb and include only in-frame sequences with V and J called. Some clones fail to appear in such tables; in the studies checked, an unresolved V gene covers under half of the shortfall, and the cause of the remainder is unknown. The D gene and trimming were derived from the DNA, and the V and J assignments and clone size from that table. This sample lists under 350,000 clones; 80% to 90% were detected once. Approximately 4.4% of the sample belongs to the ten largest clones.

The sample comprised PBMCs or T cells enriched from blood (not recorded which). The receptor was isolated from a woman aged 40-49 years with acute COVID-19.

The DNA sequence follows: TGTGCCAGCAGCCGAATAGGGGCAGGGACCTACAATGAGCAGTTCTTC. Protein translation: CASSRIGAGTYNEQFF. The chain was built from TRBV25-1 and TRBJ2-1; D gene: possibly TRBD1, on 5 matching bases. At the junction V is shortened by 6 bases and J by 2 bases, with 17 bases in between. Its CDR3 holds 16 amino acids, cysteine through phenylalanine. The read is trimmed to its CDR3 DNA, 48 bases read in frame from base 1. Per the germline V gene, MGHDK is the CDR1 and SYGVNS is the CDR2.